The rows below give T cell receptor beta chains drawn from one sample of a study of blood T cell repertoires in COVID-19. Here immunoSEQ multiplex PCR was the method, and the copy in TCRdb shows in-frame clones only, minus some. The sample shows fewer than 300,000 clones, around 85% of them seen only once. Sequences were obtained from peripheral blood. All receptors derive from a man in his fifties with active or convalescent COVID-19. Each CDR3 is given with its conserved first and last residue. The order of the fields is J gene, D gene, V gene, clone size, CDR3 DNA, CDR3 protein. D genes are given only for firm matches. Size is omitted from some rows. Given values are once, few, many or a class for expanded clones.

>TRBJ2-7|TRBD2|TRBV6-1|-
TGTGCCAGCAGTGAGTTTCTAGCGGGGGCATCCTACGAGCAGTACTTC
CASSEFLAGASYEQYF
>TRBJ2-1|TRBD2|TRBV28|once
TGTGCCAGCAGGAGCGGGAGCCACTACAATGAGCAGTTCTTC
CASRSGSHYNEQFF
>TRBJ2-5|-|TRBV7-9|-
TGTGCCAGCAGCTTATCGACAGAAGAGACCCAGTACTTC
CASSLSTEETQYF
>TRBJ2-1|TRBD2|TRBV6-2/TRBV6-3|-
TGTGCCAGCAGTTACTCGACTAGCGGGAGGAAGACTGGGAACAATGAGCAGTTCTTC
CASSYSTSGRKTGNNEQFF
>TRBJ2-7|-|TRBV7-2|-
TGTGCCAGCAGCTTAACTAGCTACGAGCAGTACTTC
CASSLTSYEQYF
>TRBJ2-7|TRBD2|TRBV11-2|-
TGTGCCAGCAGCTTAGTTTTCGGGCGGGAGTACGAGCAGTACTTC
CASSLVFGREYEQYF
>TRBJ2-6|-|TRBV27|-
TGTGCCAGCCGACTTTCAGGATTTAGCGAGGCCAACGTCCTGACTTTC
CASRLSGFSEANVLTF
>TRBJ2-7|TRBD2|TRBV7-2|once
TGTGCCAGCAGTCCCGGGACTACTATCTCCTACGAGCAGTACTTC
CASSPGTTISYEQYF
>TRBJ2-3|TRBD1|TRBV10-3|-
TGTGCCATAGAAGCAGGGACAGCAACAGATACGCAGTATTTT
CAIEAGTATDTQYF
>TRBJ1-2|TRBD1|TRBV5-1|-
TGCGCCAGCAGCTTGGTAGGCAGGGGGAATGGCTACACCTTC
CASSLVGRGNGYTF
>TRBJ1-6|-|TRBV28|-
TGTGCCACGTACCTAGGTGGTAATTCACCCCTCCACTTT
CATYLGGNSPLHF
>TRBJ1-5|-|TRBV19|-
TGTGCCAGTAGTAGGGGCCATTTGGCCCAGCATTTT
CASSRGHLAQHF
>TRBJ2-3|TRBD2|TRBV19|-
TGTGCCAGTACTACGACTAGCGGGAGGACTAGCACAGATACGCAGTATTTT
CASTTTSGRTSTDTQYF
>TRBJ2-7|-|TRBV18|-
TGTGCCAGCTCACCACCTCATAGCTCCTACGAGCAGTACTTC
CASSPPHSSYEQYF
>TRBJ2-3|TRBD2|TRBV5-4|once
TGTGCCAGCAGCTTGGCCACTAGCGGGAGGGGCGTCACAGATACGCAGTATTTT
CASSLATSGRGVTDTQYF
>TRBJ2-3|-|TRBV7-6|once
TGTGCCAGCAGCCTACGACTAGTGAGCACAGATACGCAGTATTTT
CASSLRLVSTDTQYF
>TRBJ2-2|TRBD2|TRBV18|-
TGTGCCAGCTCGCGACCGGGACTAGCGAACACCGGGGAGCTGTTTTTT
CASSRPGLANTGELFF
>TRBJ1-6|-|TRBV2|-
TGTGCCAGCAGTCTAGGACAGACAGATAATTCACCCCTCCACTTT
CASSLGQTDNSPLHF
>TRBJ2-1|-|TRBV6-7|-
TGTGCCAGCAGTCAAAAAAAAGGGAGCGCCCGGGATGGCGCCTACAATGAGCAGTTCTTC
CASSQKKGSARDGAYNEQFF
>TRBJ2-2|TRBD2|TRBV20-1|-
TGCAGTGCTAGTGGGACTAGCGGGAGTCCGACCGGGGAGCTGTTTTTT
CSASGTSGSPTGELFF
>TRBJ2-7|TRBD1|TRBV5-4|-
TGTGCCAGCAGCTCGGACAGGGGCCACGAGCAGTACTTC
CASSSDRGHEQYF
>TRBJ1-4|-|TRBV14|-
TGTGCCAGCAGCGTCGGGGTCCTAAATGAAAAACTGTTTTTT
CASSVGVLNEKLFF
>TRBJ1-1|-|TRBV15|-
TGTGCCACCAGCATGCCTTACAGCTTGAACACTGAAGCTTTCTTT
CATSMPYSLNTEAFF
>TRBJ2-7|TRBD2|TRBV29-1|-
TGCAGCGTTTTAGGAAGCGGGAGGAAGTACGAGCAGTACTTC
CSVLGSGRKYEQYF
>TRBJ2-2|-|TRBV7-9|-
TGTGCCAGCAGCTTAGGTGGGGCCGCGAATCGGTTCACCGGGGAGCTGTTTTTT
CASSLGGAANRFTGELFF
>TRBJ2-5|-|TRBV2|-
TGTGCCAGCAGTCTGGGGGGGGCCCGGGAGACCCAGTACTTC
CASSLGGARETQYF